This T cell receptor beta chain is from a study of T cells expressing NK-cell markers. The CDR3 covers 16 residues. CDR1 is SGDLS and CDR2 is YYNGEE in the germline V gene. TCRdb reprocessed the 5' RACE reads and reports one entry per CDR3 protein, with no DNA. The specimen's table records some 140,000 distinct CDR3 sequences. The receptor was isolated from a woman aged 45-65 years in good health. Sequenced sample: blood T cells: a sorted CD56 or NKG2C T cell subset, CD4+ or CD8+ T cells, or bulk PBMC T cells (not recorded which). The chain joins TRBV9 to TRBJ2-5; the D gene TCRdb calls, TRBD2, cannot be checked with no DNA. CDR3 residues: CASSVEGGGNQETQYF.